These T cell receptor beta chains were read from a single sample in a study of response to subunit inactivated influenza vaccine. TCRdb re-analysed the RT-PCR reads in MiXCR, keeping a single row per CDR3 protein. Here the sample spans 300,000 to 350,000 distinct CDR3 sequences, roughly 22% being singletons. The sequencing here drew on PBMCs from blood, taken less than 22 months after vaccination. These receptors all come from a man in his fifties or sixties who received an inactivated influenza vaccine. Both conserved end residues are part of each CDR3. The order of the fields is D gene, V gene, J gene, clone size, CDR3 protein, CDR3 DNA. The D gene is left open where the match is weak. Size is omitted from some rows. Given values are once, few, many or a class for expanded clones.

-,TRBV20-1,TRBJ1-2,-,CSASIGRAYGYTF,TGCAGTGCTAGTATCGGCAGAGCCTATGGCTACACCTTC
TRBD1,TRBV6-5,TRBJ2-2,-,CASSYPRQGIWTGELFF,TGTGCCAGCAGTTACCCCAGACAGGGGATTTGGACCGGGGAGCTGTTTTTT
-,TRBV11-2,TRBJ1-1,many,CASSIPGQMTAFF,TGTGCCAGCAGCATACCGGGCCAAATGACAGCTTTCTTT
TRBD2,TRBV15,TRBJ2-1,-,CATSRGRLAVYNEQFF,TGTGCCACCAGCAGAGGACGACTAGCGGTCTACAATGAGCAGTTCTTC
-,TRBV24-1,TRBJ2-3,-,CASRGDSTDTQYF,TGTGCCTCGCGGGGAGATAGCACAGATACGCAGTATTTT
-,TRBV27,TRBJ2-1,-,CASKDRGRSYNEQFF,TGTGCCAGCAAGGACCGCGGACGCTCCTACAATGAGCAGTTCTTC
TRBD1,TRBV12-3/TRBV12-4,TRBJ2-2,-,CASSTTGSGELFF,TGTGCCAGCAGTACGACAGGGTCCGGGGAGCTGTTTTTT
TRBD2,TRBV4-1,TRBJ2-7,few,CASSPRGSGGTYEQYF,TGCGCCAGCAGCCCTCGGGGTAGCGGGGGGACCTACGAGCAGTACTTC
TRBD1,TRBV4-3,TRBJ1-1,many,CASSHGTALNTEAFF,TGCGCCAGCAGCCACGGGACAGCCCTGAACACTGAAGCTTTCTTT
TRBD1,TRBV19,TRBJ1-5,-,CASSFRGKPQHF,TGTGCCAGTAGTTTCAGGGGGAAGCCCCAGCATTTT
-,TRBV20-1,TRBJ1-1,-,CSARVKGRAENTEAFF,TGCAGTGCTAGAGTTAAGGGCAGGGCAGAGAACACTGAAGCTTTCTTT
-,TRBV11-2,TRBJ1-5,few,CASSLDSRSVSIQPQHF,TGTGCCAGCAGCTTAGATTCCCGGTCCGTTTCGATTCAGCCCCAGCATTTT
TRBD2,TRBV12-3/TRBV12-4,TRBJ2-1,few,CASSLEAGGRREQFF,TGTGCCAGCAGTTTAGAAGCGGGGGGGCGGCGTGAGCAGTTCTTC
TRBD2,TRBV10-3,TRBJ2-3,-,CAISESPSGSSTDTQYF,TGTGCCATCAGTGAGTCCCCTAGCGGGTCTAGCACAGATACGCAGTATTTT
TRBD2,TRBV7-3,TRBJ2-3,-,CASSPTGLAGFNTDTQYF,TGTGCCAGCAGCCCTACGGGACTAGCGGGATTTAACACAGATACGCAGTATTTT
-,TRBV12-3/TRBV12-4,TRBJ1-2,-,CASSPRGYGYTF,TGTGCCAGCAGTCCCCGAGGTTATGGCTACACCTTC
TRBD1,TRBV6-2/TRBV6-3,TRBJ1-1,many,CASSLDRAGTEAFF,TGTGCCAGCAGTTTGGACAGGGCGGGCACTGAAGCTTTCTTT
-,TRBV6-5,TRBJ1-4,-,CASSYIRDGSTNEKLFF,TGTGCCAGCAGTTACATCCGGGATGGGTCAACTAATGAAAAACTGTTTTTT
-,TRBV29-1,TRBJ2-1,-,CSVEGEPGGEQFF,TGCAGCGTTGAGGGAGAACCCGGCGGCGAGCAGTTCTTC
-,TRBV12-3/TRBV12-4,TRBJ1-5,-,CASSLIQPEPQHF,TGTGCCAGCAGTTTAATACAGCCGGAGCCCCAGCATTTT
-,TRBV4-1,TRBJ2-3,-,CASSQDGRWDTQYF,TGCGCCAGCAGCCAAGATGGCAGATGGGATACGCAGTATTTT
-,TRBV5-1,TRBJ2-7,-,CASSALQRYEQYF,TGCGCCAGCAGCGCACTACAGAGATACGAGCAGTACTTC
-,TRBV12-3/TRBV12-4,TRBJ1-1,-,CASKPPVNTEAFF,TGTGCCAGCAAACCTCCGGTGAACACTGAAGCTTTCTTT
-,TRBV15,TRBJ2-5,-,CATSSTLEETQYF,TGTGCCACCAGCAGTACTCTCGAAGAGACCCAGTACTTC
-,TRBV12-3/TRBV12-4,TRBJ2-3,-,CASSAGQRTDTQYF,TGTGCCAGCAGTGCCGGACAGCGCACAGATACGCAGTATTTT
-,TRBV4-1,TRBJ1-5,-,CASSQEIGVNQPQHF,TGCGCCAGCAGCCAAGAGATTGGTGTCAATCAGCCCCAGCATTTT
-,TRBV4-3,TRBJ1-3,few,CASSQDPPGRAYTIYF,TGCGCCAGCAGCCAAGATCCCCCAGGCAGGGCATACACCATATATTTT
-,TRBV20-1,TRBJ1-1,few,CSARALRESWGLNTEAFF,TGCAGTGCTAGAGCACTTAGGGAAAGTTGGGGCTTAAACACTGAAGCTTTCTTT
-,TRBV10-3,TRBJ2-3,-,CAISEDSGTDTQYF,TGTGCCATCAGTGAGGACAGTGGGACGGATACGCAGTATTTT
-,TRBV11-3,TRBJ1-1,few,CASSLGTVTSNTEAFF,TGTGCCAGCAGCTTAGGAACAGTGACTTCAAACACTGAAGCTTTCTTT
-,TRBV2,TRBJ2-1,-,CASSNSAGPYNEQFF,TGTGCCAGCAGCAACTCGGCGGGGCCCTACAATGAGCAGTTCTTC
TRBD1,TRBV28,TRBJ1-1,few,CASSNPRQGASGTEAFF,TGTGCCAGCAGTAACCCACGACAGGGGGCCTCAGGGACTGAAGCTTTCTTT
-,TRBV12-5,TRBJ2-2,-,CASALAPRTGELFF,TGTGCTAGTGCCCTAGCTCCCCGCACCGGGGAGCTGTTTTTT
-,TRBV20-1,TRBJ1-5,-,CSAKPLGNSNQPQHF,TGCAGTGCCAAACCCCTGGGCAACAGCAATCAGCCCCAGCATTTT
-,TRBV29-1,TRBJ2-5,-,CSVDPGQSQTQYF,TGCAGCGTTGACCCCGGACAGAGCCAGACCCAGTACTTC
TRBD2,TRBV11-2,TRBJ2-2,once,CASSLIAGGPGSNTGELFF,TGTGCCAGCAGCTTAATAGCGGGAGGGCCAGGGTCGAACACCGGGGAGCTGTTTTTT
-,TRBV28,TRBJ2-7,-,CASSLTGFHEQYF,TGTGCCAGCAGTTTGACGGGGTTCCACGAGCAGTACTTC
-,TRBV4-3,TRBJ2-7,few,CASSQDYADPTYEQYF,TGCGCCAGCAGCCAAGATTATGCGGATCCGACCTACGAGCAGTACTTC
TRBD1,TRBV7-2,TRBJ2-1,-,CASSGGQGAILAQFF,TGTGCCAGCAGCGGGGGACAGGGGGCGATCCTGGCGCAGTTCTTC
-,TRBV27,TRBJ2-3,once,CASSPLASDTQYF,TGTGCCAGCAGTCCTCTAGCATCCGATACGCAGTATTTT
TRBD1,TRBV6-2/TRBV6-3,TRBJ2-7,-,CASSYPTGSVSYEQYF,TGTGCCAGCAGTTACCCGACAGGGAGCGTATCCTACGAGCAGTACTTC
-,TRBV5-1,TRBJ1-2,-,CASSRLGGVLRDRPNYGYTF,TGCGCCAGCAGTCGCTTGGGGGGAGTCCTCAGGGACCGACCTAACTATGGCTACACCTTC
TRBD1,TRBV27,TRBJ2-3,-,CASSLRQGYTDTQYF,TGTGCCAGCAGTTTAAGACAGGGGTACACAGATACGCAGTATTTT
-,TRBV3-1,TRBJ2-7,many,CASSQGSYEQYF,TGTGCCAGCAGCCAAGGATCCTACGAGCAGTACTTC
-,TRBV10-3,TRBJ2-2,-,CAISVTGTTGELFF,TGTGCCATCAGTGTCACCGGGACAACCGGGGAGCTGTTTTTT
TRBD1,TRBV4-3,TRBJ2-3,once,CASSQADRVSTDTQYF,TGCGCCAGCAGCCAAGCCGACAGGGTTAGCACAGATACGCAGTATTTT
-,TRBV4-1,TRBJ1-5,-,CASSQESRARGPQHF,TGCGCCAGCAGCCAAGAAAGTAGAGCTCGGGGGCCCCAGCATTTT
-,TRBV19,TRBJ1-2,few,CATAGPYSSYGYTF,TGTGCCACCGCGGGGCCGTACTCTTCCTATGGCTACACCTTC
-,TRBV6-1,TRBJ2-6,few,CASSTGISGANVLTF,TGTGCCAGCAGTACGGGTATCTCTGGGGCCAACGTCCTGACTTTC
TRBD1,TRBV3-1,TRBJ1-2,few,CASSQEFILWGQGSGYTF,TGTGCCAGCAGCCAAGAATTTATACTCTGGGGACAGGGATCTGGCTACACCTTC
-,TRBV28,TRBJ2-3,-,CASGLSPGGTDTQYF,TGTGCCAGCGGTTTGAGCCCCGGAGGCACAGATACGCAGTATTTT
TRBD1,TRBV18,TRBJ2-1,-,CASSPNPGTGVDEQFF,TGTGCCAGCTCACCAAATCCCGGGACAGGGGTGGATGAGCAGTTCTTC
TRBD1,TRBV10-1,TRBJ1-5,-,CASSESGTGTLPQHF,TGCGCCAGCAGTGAGTCCGGGACAGGGACTCTCCCCCAGCATTTT
-,TRBV6-5,TRBJ1-4,-,CASSYSSRDHEKLFF,TGTGCCAGCAGTTACTCCAGCAGGGACCACGAAAAACTGTTTTTT
TRBD2,TRBV6-2/TRBV6-3,TRBJ2-2,-,CASSYFGLAGGTGELFF,TGTGCCAGCAGTTATTTTGGACTAGCGGGAGGCACCGGGGAGCTGTTTTTT
TRBD1,TRBV12-3/TRBV12-4,TRBJ2-5,-,CASSSSDRLETQYF,TGTGCCAGCAGTTCCTCGGACAGGTTGGAGACCCAGTACTTC
TRBD1,TRBV23-1,TRBJ1-5,-,CASSRARDRVQPQHF,TGCGCCAGCAGCCGCGCCCGGGACAGGGTTCAGCCCCAGCATTTT